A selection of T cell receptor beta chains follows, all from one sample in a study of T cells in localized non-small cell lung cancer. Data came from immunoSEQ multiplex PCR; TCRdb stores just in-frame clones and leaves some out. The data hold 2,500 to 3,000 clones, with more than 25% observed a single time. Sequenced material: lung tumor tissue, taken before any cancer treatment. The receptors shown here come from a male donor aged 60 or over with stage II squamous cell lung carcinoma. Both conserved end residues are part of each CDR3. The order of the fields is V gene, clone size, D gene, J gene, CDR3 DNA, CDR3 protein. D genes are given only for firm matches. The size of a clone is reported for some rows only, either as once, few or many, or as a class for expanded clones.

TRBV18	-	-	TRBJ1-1	TGTGCCAGCTCACCAAGGCCAACAAGGGATACTGAAGCTTTCTTT	CASSPRPTRDTEAFF
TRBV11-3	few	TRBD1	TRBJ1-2	TGTGCCAGCAGCTTGCCCGGACAGGGGAGCTATGGCTACACCTTC	CASSLPGQGSYGYTF
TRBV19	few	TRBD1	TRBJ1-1	TGTGCCAGTGGGACAGGGGTGAACACTGAAGCTTTCTTT	CASGTGVNTEAFF
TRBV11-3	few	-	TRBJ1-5	TGTGCCAGCAGCCTACAGGGAAATAGCAATCAGCCCCAGCATTTT	CASSLQGNSNQPQHF
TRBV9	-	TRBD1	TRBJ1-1	TGTGCCAGCAGCGTTGCGACAGGGGCGACTGAAGCTTTCTTT	CASSVATGATEAFF
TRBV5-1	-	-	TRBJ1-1	TGCGCCAGCAGCTTGGACAGGATAAACACTGAAGCTTTCTTT	CASSLDRINTEAFF
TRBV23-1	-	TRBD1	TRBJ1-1	TGCGCCAGCAGCCACGGGACAGCCGCGGAAGCTTTCTTT	CASSHGTAAEAFF
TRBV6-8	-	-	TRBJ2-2	TGTGCCAGCAGATTAGATTTGTACACCGGGGAGCTGTTTTTT	CASRLDLYTGELFF
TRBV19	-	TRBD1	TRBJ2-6	TGTGCCAGTAGTACCCCGTTCCAGGGGGCGTCGGGTGCTGGGGCCAACGTCCTGACTTTC	CASSTPFQGASGAGANVLTF
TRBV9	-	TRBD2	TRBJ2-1	TGTGCCAGCAGCGCGACCACTAGCGACAATGAGCAGTTCTTC	CASSATTSDNEQFF
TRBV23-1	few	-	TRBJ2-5	TGCGCCAGCAGCTTGACACTGGAAGAGACCCAGTACTTC	CASSLTLEETQYF
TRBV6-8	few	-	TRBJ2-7	TGTGCCAGCAGTTACTCCCCCAGCGCTAGCGACGAGCAGTACTTC	CASSYSPSASDEQYF
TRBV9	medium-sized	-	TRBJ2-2	TGTGCCAGCAGCCGTGGCACCGGGGAGCTGTTTTTT	CASSRGTGELFF
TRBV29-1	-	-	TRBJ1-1	TGCAGCGTTGTTCGAGAGAACACTGAAGCTTTCTTT	CSVVRENTEAFF
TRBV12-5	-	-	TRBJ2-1	TGTGCTAGTGGACTTAGCGGAGGGGCTCCGTTCTTC	CASGLSGGAPFF
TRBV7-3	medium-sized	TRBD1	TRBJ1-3	TGTGCCAGCAGCTTAATGACGGACAGGGGCCCGGTCCCCTACTCTGGAAACCCCAACACCATATATTTT	CASSLMTDRGPVPYSGNPNTIYF
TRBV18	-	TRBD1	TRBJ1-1	TGTGCCAGCTCAAGGACAGGGCGAGAAGGTAACACTGAAGCTTTCTTT	CASSRTGREGNTEAFF
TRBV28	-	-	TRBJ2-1	TGTGCCAGTCGGGGACTTGGGGGTGAGCAGTTCTTC	CASRGLGGEQFF
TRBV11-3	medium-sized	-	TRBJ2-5	TGTGCCAGCAGCCAGGGCACAGGGCGAGAGACCCAGTACTTC	CASSQGTGRETQYF
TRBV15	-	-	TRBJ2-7	TGTGCCACCAGCAGAGGGGGACTTTCCTACGAGCAGTACTTC	CATSRGGLSYEQYF
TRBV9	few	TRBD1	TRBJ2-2	TGTGCCAGCATTTGGACAGGGGGCGACGGGGAGCTGTTTTTT	CASIWTGGDGELFF
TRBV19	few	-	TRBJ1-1	TGTGCCAGTAGTCAGGGGATTGCGAACACTGAAGCTTTCTTT	CASSQGIANTEAFF
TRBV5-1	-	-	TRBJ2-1	TGCGCCAGCAGCTTGGTAGGTCTTCGCGGGAATGAGCAGTTCTTC	CASSLVGLRGNEQFF
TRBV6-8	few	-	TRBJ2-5	TGTGCCAGCAGTGGGCCCCCCGGGACCCAAGAGACCCAGTACTTC	CASSGPPGTQETQYF
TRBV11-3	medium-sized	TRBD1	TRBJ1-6	TGTGCCAGCAGGACATCAGGGGGCGCAGATTCACCCCTCCACTTT	CASRTSGGADSPLHF
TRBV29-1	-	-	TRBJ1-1	TGCAGCGCTACAGGGATGAACACTGAAGCTTTCTTT	CSATGMNTEAFF